The 5 T cell receptor beta chains below were found in one sample sequenced in a study of T cells in Graves' hyperthyroidism and ophthalmopathy. It was RNA transcripts that yielded the amplified TCR beta CDR3 regions. During a first-round RT-PCR of the TCR CDR3, the HTBI primer set was used. TCRdb itself ran the multiplex PCR reads through MiXCR, one entry per CDR3 protein. The profile covers 700,000 or so distinct CDR3 sequences, with 14% appearing a single time and about an eighth taken by the ten largest. Source material: blood. The source is a woman between 45 and 65 years old with Graves' ophthalmopathy.

The sample holds many counts of this clonotype. V gene TRBV7-9 combines with J gene TRBJ1-1; D may be TRBD1 (6 bases). V lost 5 bases to trimming and J lost 2 bases, with 15 bases between them. Germline CDR1 reads SEHNR; CDR2 reads FQNEAQ (reference sequence). This CDR3 region has 15 residues. DNA for the CDR3: TGTGCCAGCAGCCCCCACGACAGGCCTAACACTGAAGCTTTCTTT. It encodes CASSPHDRPNTEAFF.

This clonotype appeared a few times. The chain links TRBV5-5 to TRBJ1-4, with D uncertain. This CDR3 contains 15 residues. The V end was cut by 4 bases, the J end by 4 bases, with 14 bases between. The V gene's germline CDR1 is SGHKS and CDR2 YYEKEE (reference sequence). The CDR3 is CASSPPDLSNEKLFF. DNA of the CDR3: TGTGCCAGCAGCCCCCCGGACCTTAGTAATGAAAAACTGTTTTTT.

This clonotype was counted only a few times. The chain carries TRBV4-3 and TRBJ1-2; D not resolved. Germline-derived CDR1 and CDR2 are LGHNA and YSLEER. The CDR3 consists of 15 residues. With 0 bases removed from V and 7 bases from J, the gap between germline ends came to 15 bases. The CDR3 nucleotides read TGCGCCAGCAGCCAAGATCTCGGGCGGGGTGGTGGCTACACCTTC. Translated: CASSQDLGRGGGYTF.

The chain couples TRBV14 to TRBJ2-2, with 7 bases lining up with TRBD1. The CDR3 covers 15 residues. Germline lookup yields CDR1 SGHDN and CDR2 FVKESK. Unmatched junction bases numbered 3, after V lost 1 base and J lost 4 bases. The CDR3 is CASSQASGGTGELFF. CDR3 DNA: TGTGCCAGCAGCCAAGCATCAGGGGGCACCGGGGAGCTGTTTTTT.

About this clonotype itself: Given a much more abundant clone one base away, this may be a read error. The rearrangement links TRBV10-3 to TRBJ2-5, with 11 bases that match TRBD2. Germline V gene lookup returns CDR1 ENHRY and CDR2 SYGVKD. The CDR3 covers 13 residues. After removal of 6 bases from V and 4 bases from J, the junction contained 1 base not matched to a gene. CDR3 in DNA: TGTGCCATCAGCGGACTAGCGGGAGAGACCCAGTACTTC. This encodes CAISGLAGETQYF.